This T cell receptor (beta chain) was found in a study of molecular identifiers for immune sequencing clone quantification. Sorting was used to obtain naive CD8 T cells (CD8+CD4-CCR7+CD45RA+). A single record per CDR3 protein comes from TCRdb applying MiXCR to the PCR reads. Of a few hundred thousand distinct CDR3 sequences in the sample, under 25% were seen once. The CDR3 runs 15 residues. Looked up from germline, CDR1 is DFQATT and CDR2 is SNEGSKA (reference sequence). Trimming cost V 0 bases and J 0 bases, with 8 bases left between them. The sample comprised naive CD8+ T cells from blood, with Jurkat cell RNA spiked in. As for subset: FACS-sorted CD8+CD4-CCR7+CD45RA+ naive T cells. The chain employs TRBV20-1 and TRBJ2-2; a weak D match, TRBD2 (6 bases). The TCR originated in a human donor in good health. Some libraries in this study had Jurkat cell RNA spiked in. In DNA, the CDR3 is TGCAGTGCTAGAGAGCGGGAAACGAACACCGGGGAGCTGTTTTTT. Its translation: CSARERETNTGELFF.